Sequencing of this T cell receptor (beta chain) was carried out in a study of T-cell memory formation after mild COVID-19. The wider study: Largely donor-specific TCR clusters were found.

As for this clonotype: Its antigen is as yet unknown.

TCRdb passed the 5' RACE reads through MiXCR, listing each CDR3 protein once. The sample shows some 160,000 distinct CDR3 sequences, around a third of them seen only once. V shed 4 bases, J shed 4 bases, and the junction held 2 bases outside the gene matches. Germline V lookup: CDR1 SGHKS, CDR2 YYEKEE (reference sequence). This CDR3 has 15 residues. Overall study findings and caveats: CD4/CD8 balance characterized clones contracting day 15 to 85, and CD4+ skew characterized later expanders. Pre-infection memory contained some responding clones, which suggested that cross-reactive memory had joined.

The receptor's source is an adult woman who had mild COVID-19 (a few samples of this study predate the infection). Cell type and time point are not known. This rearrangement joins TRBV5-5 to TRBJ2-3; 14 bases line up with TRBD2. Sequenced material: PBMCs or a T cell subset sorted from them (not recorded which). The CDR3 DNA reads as TGTGCCAGCAGCCCGGGACTAGCGGGAGCAGATACGCAGTATTTT. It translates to CASSPGLAGADTQYF.